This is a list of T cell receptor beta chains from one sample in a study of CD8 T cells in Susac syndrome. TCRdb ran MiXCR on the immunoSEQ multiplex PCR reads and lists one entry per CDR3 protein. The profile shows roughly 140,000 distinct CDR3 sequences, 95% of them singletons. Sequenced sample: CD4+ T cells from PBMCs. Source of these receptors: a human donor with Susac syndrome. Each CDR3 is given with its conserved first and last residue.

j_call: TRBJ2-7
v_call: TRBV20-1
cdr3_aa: CSARRQGGEQYF

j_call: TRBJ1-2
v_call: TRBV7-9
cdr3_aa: CASSLKPDDGYTF

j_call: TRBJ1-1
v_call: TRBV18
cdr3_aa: CASSLSQNTEAFF

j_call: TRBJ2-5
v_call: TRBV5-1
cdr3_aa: CASSLRQGREETQYF

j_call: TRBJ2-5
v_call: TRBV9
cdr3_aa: CASSPGTSITETQYF

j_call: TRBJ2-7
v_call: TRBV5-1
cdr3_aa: CARVLGEQYF

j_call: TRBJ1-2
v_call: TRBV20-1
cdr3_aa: CSATDRGLGGYTF

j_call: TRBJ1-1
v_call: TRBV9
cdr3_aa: CASSVTGETEAFF

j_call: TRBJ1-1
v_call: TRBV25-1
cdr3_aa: CASSEFGQGNTEAFF

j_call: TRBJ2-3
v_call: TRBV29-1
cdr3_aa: CSAHPAVNTDTQYF

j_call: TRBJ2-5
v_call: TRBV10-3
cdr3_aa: CAISDPGTPRGETQYF

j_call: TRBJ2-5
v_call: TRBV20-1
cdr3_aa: CSAIRTGQETQYF

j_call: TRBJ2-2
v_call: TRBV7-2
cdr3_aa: CASSLVRNTGELFF

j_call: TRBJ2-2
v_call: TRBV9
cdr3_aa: CASSSGGEGLAGTGELFF

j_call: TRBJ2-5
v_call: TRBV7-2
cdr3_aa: CASSLQAADQETQYF

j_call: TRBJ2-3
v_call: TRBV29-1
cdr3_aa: CSVEDSGDTQYF

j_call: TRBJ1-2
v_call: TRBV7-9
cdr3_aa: CASSQTDREAYGYTF

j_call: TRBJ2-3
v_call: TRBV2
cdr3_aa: CASFKDTQYF

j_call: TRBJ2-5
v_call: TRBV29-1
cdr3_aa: CSIRGGHETQYF

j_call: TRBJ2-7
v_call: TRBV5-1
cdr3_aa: CASSLRTSQSAEQYF

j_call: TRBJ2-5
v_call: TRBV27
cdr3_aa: CASRGTRGRETQYF

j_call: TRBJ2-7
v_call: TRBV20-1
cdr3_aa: CSARNPQGFQLYEQYF

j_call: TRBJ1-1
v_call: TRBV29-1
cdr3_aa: CSVENGRVFF

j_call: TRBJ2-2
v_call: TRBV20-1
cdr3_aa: CSARRQGAGELFF

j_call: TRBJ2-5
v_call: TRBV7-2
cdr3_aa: CASSHTYQETQYF

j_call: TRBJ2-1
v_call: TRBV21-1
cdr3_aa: CASSKLDADNEQFF

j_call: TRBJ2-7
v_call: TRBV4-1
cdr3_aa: CASSHNPGGTGAPYEQYF

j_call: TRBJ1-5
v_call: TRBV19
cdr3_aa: CASRLSNQPQHF

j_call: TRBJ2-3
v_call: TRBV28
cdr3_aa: CASSGKGTSGRGTDTQYF

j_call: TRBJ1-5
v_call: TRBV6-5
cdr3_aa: CASSKNRYNQPQHF

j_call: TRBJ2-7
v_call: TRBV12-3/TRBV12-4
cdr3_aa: CASSKSPLTGGNEQYF

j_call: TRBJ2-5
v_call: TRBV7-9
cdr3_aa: CASSPSNF

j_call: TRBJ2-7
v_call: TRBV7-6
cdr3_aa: CASSLAGPPYEQYF

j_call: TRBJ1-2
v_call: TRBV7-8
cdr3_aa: CASSLGDSNYGYTF

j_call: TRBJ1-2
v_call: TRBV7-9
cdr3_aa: CASRPGTVFHGYTF

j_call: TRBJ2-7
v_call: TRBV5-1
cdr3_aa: CASSLDLDSYEQYF

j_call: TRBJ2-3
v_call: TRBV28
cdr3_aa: CGSRAPPTDTQYF

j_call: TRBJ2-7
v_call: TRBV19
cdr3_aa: CASRSGTGIYEQYF

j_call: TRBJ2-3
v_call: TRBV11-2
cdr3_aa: CASSHEGSSQATQYF

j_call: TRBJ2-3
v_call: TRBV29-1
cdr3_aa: CSVVGVGGSTDTQYF

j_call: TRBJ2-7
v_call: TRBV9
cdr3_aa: CASSPDRGREQYF

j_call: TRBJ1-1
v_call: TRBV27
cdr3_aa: CASNVGRGGNTEAFF

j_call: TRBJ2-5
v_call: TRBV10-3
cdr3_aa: CAISESTVIQETQYF

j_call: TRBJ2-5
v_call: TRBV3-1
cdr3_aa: CASSHGLKETQYF

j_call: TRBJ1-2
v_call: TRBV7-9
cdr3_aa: CASSRNDRALLGYTF

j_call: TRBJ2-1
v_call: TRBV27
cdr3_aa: CASSLAATNYNEQFF

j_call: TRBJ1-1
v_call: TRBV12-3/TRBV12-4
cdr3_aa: CASSLAGDTEAFF

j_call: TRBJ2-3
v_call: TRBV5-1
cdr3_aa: CASSLVPAGESTDTQYF

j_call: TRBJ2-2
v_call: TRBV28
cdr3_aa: CASSYLDRELFF

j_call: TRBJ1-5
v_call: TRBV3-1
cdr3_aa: CASSLGTGGQPQHF